Described below is a single TCR beta chain sequence and its context. There is no known antigen for this receptor. Base-call qualities are not available, and no considerably larger clone is one nucleotide away. V was cut back by 4 bases and J by 3 bases, leaving a gap of 15 bases between them. CDR1 and CDR2 (MNHNY, SVGAGI) derive from the germline V gene (reference sequence). Its CDR3 holds 15 amino acids, cysteine through phenylalanine. Left in the record is the CDR3 DNA by itself, 45 bases read in frame from the first base. The protocol used for the library was 5' RACE. TCRdb records Illumina HiSeq 2500 as the sequencer. A second PCR of roughly 7 to 11 cycles was run with a J-beta primer mix and a sample-barcoded 5' primer. A unique molecular identifier was introduced onto each TCR beta cDNA molecule by a template-switch 5' adaptor carrying 12 random nucleotides. At least 3 million CDR3-containing paired-end reads were obtained from each sample. All of the RNA was converted into first-strand cDNA using the Mint cDNA synthesis kit, with a TRBC-specific oligonucleotide serving as the primer. After uracil-DNA glycosylase treatment, a first 18-cycle PCR used universal primers M1SS and BC2_uni_R on all cDNA. As for the original processing: Each sample was normalized by randomly selecting 1 million high-quality reads, each carrying a distinct molecular identifier. Reads with shared molecular identifiers were discarded instead of being binned into consensus sequences. MiTCR, with a Q25 quality threshold and the strictest error-elimination algorithm, was used for CDR3 identification, clonotype clustering and error correction. A nonparametric unseen species model using Euler transformation provided a lower-bound estimate of total TCR beta diversity. TCRdb cleaned the public reads at Q25 with fastp, built clones with MiXCR and kept in-frame beta chains. Entries that share a CDR3 protein sequence are merged under the most common genes and DNA. TCRdb, rather than the study authors, made the V and J calls. This sample has approximately 690,000 distinct CDR3 sequences in its table, and around 43% of those were observed once. The ten most abundant clones make up 30% of the sample.

The source of the sample is a study of blood T cells in healthy people across ages (dated by TCRdb to the mid-2010s). Context from the whole study: In model experiments, template switching captured roughly one uniquely barcoded TCR beta cDNA molecule for every two T cells. For two donors (one aged 18 to 30 and one aged 80 or older), the study analyzed two additional independent replicas of 1 million unique cDNA reads from the same blood draw. To avoid experimental bias, donors of different ages were distributed randomly across sequencing lanes. Four age groups were formed from the donors: young (average roughly 15 years), middle-aged (approximately 40), aged (more than 55) and long-lived (about 80). Age-related changes in TCR beta repertoire diversity were measured in the study by deep sequencing normalized with unique cDNA molecular identifiers.

The donors were 40 or so Caucasian individuals from Russia, aged 6 to 90 years, who were systemically healthy. Each donor gave around 9.9 milliliters of peripheral blood, collected into EDTA-treated Vacutainer tubes. Ficoll-Paque density-gradient centrifugation was used to isolate PBMCs, with at least 6.5 million per sample. Total RNA, at least 6 micrograms per sample, was extracted from PBMCs with Trizol reagent. The percentages of naive CD45RAhigh/CD27high T cells were determined by flow cytometry on a PBMC aliquot from every donor. Overall study outcomes, separate from this receptor: Compared with the aged group, more naive CD4+ T cells, fewer expanded clones and increased TCR diversity were shown by the long-lived group, suggesting age selection. The percentage of naive T cells measured by flow cytometry correlated strongly with observed TCR beta diversity. Because donor CMV infection status was unknown, age-related changes in expanded clonotypes were potentially confounded. Estimates of total diversity based on one million sequenced T cells were regarded as lower bounds and as underestimates. Since profiling was done on bulk unsorted PBMCs, naive and antigen-experienced compartments could not be conclusively compared. Observed TCR beta diversity per million T cells fell roughly linearly with age, and a significant reduction was already apparent by age approximately 41.

The rearranged segments are TRBV6-6 and TRBJ1-2; the D gene remains uncertain. Sequenced input: blood. This TCR was recovered from an elderly man in good health. The DNA sequence follows: TGTGCCAGCAGTTCCCAGTCTGAGACGTACTATGGCTACACCTTC. Translated, this gives CASSSQSETYYGYTF.